The 25 T cell receptor beta chains reported below all come from one sample, sequenced in a study of naive and memory T cell subsets. Two oligonucleotides, mixed equimolar, formed the beta constant-region primer covering TRBC1 and TRBC2. In TCRdb, the UMI-ligation and nested PCR reads were re-called with MiXCR into one record per CDR3 protein. The sample consists of 130,000 to 150,000 distinct CDR3 sequences, approximately 15% of them appearing once. Sequencing was performed on naive CD4+ T cells from blood. Receptor source: a human donor in good health.

The chain employs TRBV29-1 and TRBJ1-1; possible D gene TRBD1, 6 bases. The CDR3 covers 15 residues. V lost 5 bases and J 0 bases, leaving 16 bases between the germline ends. Germline V lookup: CDR1 SQVTM, CDR2 ANQGSEA. Here the CDR3 reads CSVLGGLNLNTEAFF. CDR3 DNA: TGCAGCGTTCTAGGGGGGTTGAATCTGAACACTGAAGCTTTCTTT.

This clonotype was counted a few times. This chain joins TRBV20-1 and TRBJ2-5; no firm D call. Germline assignment: CDR1 DFQATT and CDR2 SNEGSKA (reference sequence). This CDR3 is built from 11 residues. V dropped 8 bases and J dropped 4 bases, with 11 bases sitting between them. The CDR3 here is CSFPHRETQYF. CDR3 nucleotides: TGCAGTTTTCCTCACCGAGAGACCCAGTACTTC.

This clonotype showed up just a few times. This rearrangement joins TRBV20-1 to TRBJ2-3, with a possible D match to TRBD2 (6 bases). The germline V and J ends were trimmed by 6 bases and 0 bases, with 13 bases remaining between them. Germline loops: CDR1 DFQATT, CDR2 SNEGSKA (reference sequence). The CDR3 spans 14 residues. In nucleotides, the CDR3 is TGCAGTGCACTTAGCGGATCTAGCACAGATACGCAGTATTTT. Residues: CSALSGSSTDTQYF.

This clonotype was seen more than once but under ten times. The CDR3 coding sequence is TGTGCCAGCAGCCAAGATCGAGAGAATACGCAGTATTTT. Translated: CASSQDRENTQYF. The J gene is TRBJ2-3, the V gene TRBV3-1; D call uncertain. The CDR3 contains 13 residues. Trimming left V 0 bases short and J 7 bases short, with 8 bases between. Germline assignment: CDR1 LGHDT and CDR2 YNNKEL (reference sequence).

The J gene is TRBJ1-5, the V gene TRBV10-3; 7 bases map to TRBD1. The CDR3 is made up of 14 amino acids. The germline V gene has CDR1 ENHRY and CDR2 SYGVKD. V lost 5 bases, J lost 3 bases, and 4 bases stayed unmatched. The CDR3 is CAISPGQANQPQHF. The CDR3 DNA sequence: TGTGCCATCAGTCCTGGACAGGCCAATCAGCCCCAGCATTTT.

As for this clonotype: Germline and junction disagree at one end, which may indicate a read error. This chain joins TRBV20-1 and TRBJ2-1, with TRBD2 identical over 10 bases. The CDR3 loop spans 16 amino acids. Germline lookup yields CDR1 DFQATT and CDR2 SNEGSKA (reference sequence). Written as DNA, the CDR3 is TGCAGTGCTGGAGATCTAGGCACTAGCGGGATCGATGAGCAGTTCTTC. Amino acid sequence: CSAGDLGTSGIDEQFF.

A few counts support this clonotype. The V and J genes are TRBV9 and TRBJ2-1, with a possible D match to TRBD1 (5 bases). CDR3 size: 16 residues. Germline V lookup: CDR1 SGDLS, CDR2 YYNGEE. V was trimmed by 1 base and J by 0 bases, leaving 11 bases between them. The CDR3 sequence: CASSVHYDSSYNEQFF. The CDR3 region has the DNA TGTGCCAGCAGCGTACACTACGACAGCTCCTACAATGAGCAGTTCTTC.

The chain employs TRBV9 and TRBJ2-5; possibly TRBD1 for D (6 bases). CDR1 and CDR2 (germline): SGDLS, YYNGEE. Between the trimmed V and J ends, which lost 3 bases and 4 bases, there was a span of 13 bases. The CDR3 spans 14 residues. The CDR3 DNA is TGTGCCAGCAGCGCCGGACAGATTGGAGAGACCCAGTACTTC. Protein sequence: CASSAGQIGETQYF.

This clonotype was picked up a small number of times. This sequence joins TRBV7-8 and TRBJ2-3; 9 positions agree with TRBD2. Germline CDR1 SGHVS, CDR2 FQNEAQ. The J segment lost 1 base and the V segment lost 3 bases, leaving 5 bases of the junction unmatched. CDR3 size: 16 residues. The CDR3: CASSLATSGRTDTQYF. For the CDR3, the DNA is TGTGCCAGCAGCTTGGCGACTAGCGGCCGCACAGATACGCAGTATTTT.

This rearrangement joins TRBV11-3 to TRBJ2-2; 11 bases are a match to TRBD2. The germline CDR1 and CDR2 sequences are SGHNT and YENEEA. CDR3 length: 16 residues. The V segment lost 5 bases and the J segment 3 bases; nucleotides outside the gene matches: 5. The CDR3 here is CASSPGTSGYTGELFF. DNA for the CDR3: TGTGCCAGCAGCCCTGGGACTAGCGGATACACCGGGGAGCTGTTTTTT.

In its sample, this clonotype was seen a few times. The chain has TRBV5-1 and TRBJ2-1; D may be TRBD1 (6 bases). There are 15 residues in the CDR3. V dropped 0 bases and J dropped 5 bases, with 12 bases sitting between them. CDR1 is SGHRS, CDR2 YFSETQ, per germline. The CDR3 region has the DNA TGCGCCAGCAGCTTGGCCACGGGGACACACAATGAGCAGTTCTTC. This encodes CASSLATGTHNEQFF.

The V gene is TRBV12-3 or TRBV12-4, the J gene TRBJ2-3; D is unresolved. The CDR3 consists of 14 residues. The ends were cut back, 6 bases at V and 1 base at J, with 11 bases in the middle. The CDR3 sequence: CASSPDGRTDTQYF. The CDR3 region has the DNA TGTGCCAGCAGCCCGGACGGACGCACAGATACGCAGTATTTT.

This rearrangement joins TRBV6-1 to TRBJ1-1, with D maybe TRBD1 (6 bases). The V end was cut by 0 bases, the J end by 5 bases, with 13 bases between. CDR1 and CDR2 from the germline V gene are MNHNS and SASEGT. The CDR3 sequence is 15 residues long. This CDR3 is CASSEAWEGVTEAFF. In nucleotides, the CDR3 is TGTGCCAGCAGTGAAGCCTGGGAGGGGGTGACTGAAGCTTTCTTT.

V is TRBV28 and J is TRBJ1-2; D gene ambiguous. Germline CDR1 MDHEN, CDR2 SYDVKM. The V gene lost 4 bases and the J gene lost 9 bases, with 6 bases spanning the gap. This CDR3 spans 10 amino acids. The CDR3 region is CASSSSSYTF. CDR3 nucleotides: TGTGCCAGCAGTTCGTCAAGCTACACCTTC.

This clonotype was detected a few times. The chain joins TRBV12-3 or TRBV12-4 to TRBJ1-2; TRBD1 agrees at 10 bases. CDR3 length: 16 residues. Trimming at V came to 4 bases and at J to 6 bases, leaving 11 bases not matched to a gene. The CDR3 loop is CASSYLRDRGSNGYTF. CDR3 nucleotide sequence: TGTGCCAGCAGTTATCTCCGGGACAGGGGCTCGAATGGCTACACCTTC.

This chain links TRBV5-4 with TRBJ2-7; either TRBD1 or TRBD2 may fit D (5 bases each). This CDR3 region has 14 residues. CDR1 SGHNT and CDR2 YYREEE come from the germline V gene (reference sequence). Trimming removed 2 bases from V and 6 bases from J, with 15 bases in between. As DNA, the CDR3 is TGTGCCAGCAGCTTTATGGGGGATGAGCGCGAGCAGTACTTC. As protein: CASSFMGDEREQYF.

The table lists this clonotype with many counts. The chain combines TRBV7-2 with TRBJ2-4; D unclear. V lost 1 base and J lost 0, with 7 bases in between. The CDR3 covers 15 residues. Germline CDR1 and CDR2: SGHTA and FQGNSA. CDR3 nucleotide sequence: TGTGCCAGCAGCTTAGGGATGGCAGCCAAAAACATTCAGTACTTC. Encoded protein: CASSLGMAAKNIQYF.

The chain recombines TRBV5-1 with TRBJ2-3; D is undetermined. Trimming removed 4 bases from V and 0 bases from J, with 12 bases in between. This CDR3 is 15 amino acids long. The V gene's germline CDR1 is SGHRS and CDR2 YFSETQ. CDR3 in amino acids: CASSNDGRSTDTQYF. The CDR3 nucleotides are TGCGCCAGCAGCAACGACGGAAGAAGCACAGATACGCAGTATTTT. Full variable domain (outside the CDR3, taken from reference TRBV5-1 and TRBJ2-3): KAGVTQTPRYLIKTRGQQVTLSCSPISGHRSVSWYQQTPGQGLQFLFEYFSETQRNKGNFPGRFSGRQFSNSRSEMNVSTLELGDSALYLCASSNDGRSTDTQYFGPGTRLTVL.

This clonotype was picked up a small number of times. The chain carries TRBV3-1 and TRBJ2-1, with D unclear. Germline V lookup: CDR1 LGHDT, CDR2 YNNKEL (reference sequence). Deletions cut 5 bases from V and 9 bases from J, with 8 bases between. CDR3 length equals 11 residues. DNA of the CDR3: TGTGCCAGCAGCTACCTGGGTGAGCAGTTCTTC. Protein product: CASSYLGEQFF.

The V and J genes are TRBV12-3 or TRBV12-4 and TRBJ2-7; TRBD2 is a possible D gene (5 bases). V lost 6 bases to trimming and J lost 7 bases, with 10 bases between them. The CDR3 is 11 amino acids. CDR3 sequence (DNA): TGTGCCAGCAGCCCGGGGAATGAGCAGTACTTC. Translated, it gives CASSPGNEQYF.

This chain links TRBV7-2 with TRBJ2-7; D is ambiguous. V lost 5 bases to trimming and J lost 0 bases, with 23 bases between them. The CDR3 runs to 18 residues. The germline gives CDR1 SGHTA, CDR2 FQGNSA. CDR3 nucleotides: TGTGCCAGCAGCCTGGCGTTAACGAGTGGGGTCAGCTCCTACGAGCAGTACTTC. The encoded protein is CASSLALTSGVSSYEQYF.

This chain links TRBV4-2 with TRBJ2-7; 7 bases agree with TRBD2. CDR3 length: 16 residues. Germline trimming cut 1 base from V and 3 bases from J; bases unmatched to any gene: 9. CDR1 is LGHNA, CDR2 YNFKEQ, per germline. The CDR3 DNA sequence: TGTGCCAGCAGCCAAGGTGCTGTGGGAGGGAGCTACGAGCAGTACTTC. Translated, it gives CASSQGAVGGSYEQYF.

This clonotype was seen many times. The CDR3 DNA reads TGCGCCAGCAGTGAGGGACTAGCGGGAGACGAGCAGTACTTC. Amino acids: CASSEGLAGDEQYF. This chain connects TRBV10-2 to TRBJ2-7; 13 bases are a match to TRBD2. Germline V lookup: CDR1 WSHSY, CDR2 SAAADI. The trim removed 2 bases at V and 5 bases at J, leaving 0 bases unmatched. The CDR3 is 14 amino acids.

The chain is built from TRBV6-1 and TRBJ2-7, with D uncertain. The germline V gene has CDR1 MNHNS and CDR2 SASEGT. This CDR3 has 15 residues. Between the trimmed V and J ends, which lost 5 bases and 3 bases, there was a span of 17 bases. CDR3: CASSPAEQVFYEQYF. The CDR3 nucleotides read TGTGCCAGCAGTCCTGCGGAGCAGGTTTTCTACGAGCAGTACTTC.

This clonotype was observed a handful of times. The chain employs TRBV29-1 and TRBJ1-1, with D uncertain. V gave up 3 bases and J gave up 5 bases, with 7 bases separating them. CDR1 and CDR2 (germline): SQVTM, ANQGSEA. This CDR3 has 11 residues. DNA of the CDR3: TGCAGCGTTGACGGTGGGACTGAAGCTTTCTTT. Translating it yields CSVDGGTEAFF.